The clone carrying this TCR beta chain came up many times. As yet, its antigen is unknown. The data derive from a study of T cell repertoires in cytomegalovirus infection. Study-level background: The public TCR beta signatures pointed to both CMV infection and matching HLA type.

Study-level points and caveats: What dominated the ex vivo response were HLA-C-restricted CMV-specific TCR beta clonotypes. Carriage of CMV together with the relevant HLA was identifiable through cumulative public TCR beta family frequency.

The length of the CDR3 is 11 residues. Germline CDR1 and CDR2: SGHDN and FVKESK. V gave up 1 base and J gave up 6 bases, with 4 bases separating them. TCRdb called the reads again in MiXCR, with one record for every CDR3 protein. The sample has under 150,000 distinct CDR3 sequences, more than 7% seen once. J is TRBJ2-7 and V is TRBV14; D gene uncertain. This sequence was found in a human donor in good health (CMV status not recorded). Some clones in this sample may be carry-over from other donors' samples. The sequencing input was PBMCs. This CDR3 is CASSQGVEQYF. CDR3 bases: TGTGCCAGCAGCCAAGGGGTCGAGCAGTACTTC.